This section outlines one T cell receptor beta chain sequence together with its context. The CDR3 contains 16 residues. Germline values: CDR1 SGDLS, CDR2 YYNGEE. The V and J ends lost 2 bases and 7 bases, in that order; junction bases with no gene match: 10. The sample is drawn from a study of blood T cell repertoires in COVID-19. The wider study: Samples taken during acute and convalescent COVID-19 were collected in the United States, Italy and Spain. In each case, the material was cDNA or gDNA derived from T cells, B-cell-depleted T cells, or PBMCs.

Per the authors' pipeline: Researchers report that nucleated cell counts were estimated from reference gene primer amplification. The data were produced by immunoSEQ multiplex PCR, yet TCRdb's version contains in-frame clones alone and is incomplete. V and J calls and clone size are copied from that table; D and trimming were computed from the DNA. The table shows 56,000 or so clones, with around nine tenths occurring only once. Sequencing used peripheral blood. This TCR came from a woman of 80 years or more with active COVID-19. This chain uses TRBV9 with TRBJ2-3; 10 bases fit TRBD2. CDR3 in amino acids: CASSVGAGGPIYTQYF. The CDR3 DNA sequence: TGTGCCAGCAGCGTTGGAGCGGGGGGGCCTATCTATACGCAGTATTTT.